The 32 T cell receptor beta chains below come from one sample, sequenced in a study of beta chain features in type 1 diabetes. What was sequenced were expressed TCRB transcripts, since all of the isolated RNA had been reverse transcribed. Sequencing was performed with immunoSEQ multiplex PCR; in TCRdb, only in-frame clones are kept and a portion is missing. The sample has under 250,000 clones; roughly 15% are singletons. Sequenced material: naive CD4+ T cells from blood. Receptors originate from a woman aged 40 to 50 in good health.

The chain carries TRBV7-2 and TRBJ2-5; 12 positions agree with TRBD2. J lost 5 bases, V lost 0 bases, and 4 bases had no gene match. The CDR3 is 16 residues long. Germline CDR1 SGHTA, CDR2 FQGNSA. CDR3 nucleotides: TGTGCCAGCAGCTTAGCCACTAGCGGGGGGTATGAGACCCAGTACTTC. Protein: CASSLATSGGYETQYF.

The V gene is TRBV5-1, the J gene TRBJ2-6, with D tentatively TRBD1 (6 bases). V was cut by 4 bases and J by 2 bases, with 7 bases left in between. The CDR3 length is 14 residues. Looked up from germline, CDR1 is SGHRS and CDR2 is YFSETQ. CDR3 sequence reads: CASSRDTGANVLTF. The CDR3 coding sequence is TGCGCCAGCAGCCGGGACACTGGGGCCAACGTCCTGACTTTC.

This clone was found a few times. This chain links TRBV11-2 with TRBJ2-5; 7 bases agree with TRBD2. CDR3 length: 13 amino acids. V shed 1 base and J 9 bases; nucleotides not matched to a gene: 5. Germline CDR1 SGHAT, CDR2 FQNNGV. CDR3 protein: CASSLVAGDAQYF. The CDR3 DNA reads TGTGCCAGCAGCTTAGTAGCGGGCGACGCCCAGTACTTC.

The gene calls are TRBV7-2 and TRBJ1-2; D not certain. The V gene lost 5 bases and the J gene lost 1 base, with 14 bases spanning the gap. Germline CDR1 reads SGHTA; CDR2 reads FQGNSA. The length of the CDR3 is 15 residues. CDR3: CASSEGGIHNYGYTF. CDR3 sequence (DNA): TGTGCCAGCAGCGAAGGAGGGATACATAACTATGGCTACACCTTC.

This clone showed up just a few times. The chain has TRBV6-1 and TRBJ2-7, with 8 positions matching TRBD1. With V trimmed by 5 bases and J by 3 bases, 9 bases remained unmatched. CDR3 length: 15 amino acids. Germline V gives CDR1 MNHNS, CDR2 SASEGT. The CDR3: CASSLTGDTNYEQYF. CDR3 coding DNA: TGTGCCAGCAGTCTGACAGGGGATACGAACTACGAGCAGTACTTC.

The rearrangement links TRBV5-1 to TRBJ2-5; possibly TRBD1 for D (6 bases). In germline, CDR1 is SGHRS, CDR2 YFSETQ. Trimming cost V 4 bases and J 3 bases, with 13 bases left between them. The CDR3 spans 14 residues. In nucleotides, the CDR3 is TGCGCCAGCAGCACCGGGACACGGAAAGAGACCCAGTACTTC. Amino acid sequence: CASSTGTRKETQYF.

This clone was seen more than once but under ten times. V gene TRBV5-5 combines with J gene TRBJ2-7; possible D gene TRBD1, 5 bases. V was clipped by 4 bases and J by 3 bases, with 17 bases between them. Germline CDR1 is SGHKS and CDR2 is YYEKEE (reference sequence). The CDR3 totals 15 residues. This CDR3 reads CASSAGPQAFYEQYF. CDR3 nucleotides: TGTGCCAGCAGCGCAGGACCACAGGCCTTCTACGAGCAGTACTTC.

The CDR3 here is CASSPGSGPYEQYF. The CDR3 DNA is TGCGCCAGCAGTCCGGGGAGCGGACCCTACGAGCAGTACTTC. The chain links TRBV5-1 to TRBJ2-7; TRBD2 is a possible D gene (5 bases). The CDR3 extends over 14 amino acids. The V end was cut by 5 bases, the J end by 2 bases, with 14 bases between. Per germline, CDR1 SGHRS and CDR2 YFSETQ.

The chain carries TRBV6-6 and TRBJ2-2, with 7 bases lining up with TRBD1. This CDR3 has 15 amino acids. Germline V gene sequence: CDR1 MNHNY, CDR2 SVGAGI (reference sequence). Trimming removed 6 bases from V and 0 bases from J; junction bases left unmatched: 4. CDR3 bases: TGTGCCAGCAGACCGGGACAGTCGAACACCGGGGAGCTGTTTTTT. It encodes CASRPGQSNTGELFF.

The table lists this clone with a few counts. The CDR3 region is CASSFRETQYF. DNA for the CDR3: TGTGCCAGCAGCTTTCGAGAGACCCAGTACTTC. The chain carries TRBV5-6 and TRBJ2-5; D remains unclear. With 2 bases removed from V and 4 bases from J, the gap between germline ends came to 3 bases. The germline V gene encodes CDR1 SGHDT and CDR2 YYEEEE. The CDR3 is 11 amino acids.

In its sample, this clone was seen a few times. In DNA form, the CDR3 reads TGCGCCAGCAGCCTAGAACTGGCCTATAATTCACCCCTCCACTTT. It yields the protein CASSLELAYNSPLHF. This rearrangement joins TRBV4-1 to TRBJ1-6; no reliable D call. Trimming pared 4 bases from V and 2 bases from J, leaving 9 bases between. The CDR3 extends over 15 amino acids. CDR1 and CDR2 (germline): MGHRA, YSYEKL.

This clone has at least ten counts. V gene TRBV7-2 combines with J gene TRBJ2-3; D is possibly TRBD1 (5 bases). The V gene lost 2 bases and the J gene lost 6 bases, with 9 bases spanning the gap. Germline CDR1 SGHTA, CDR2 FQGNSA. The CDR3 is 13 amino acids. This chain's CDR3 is CASSLNHRDTQYF. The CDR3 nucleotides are TGTGCCAGCAGCTTAAACCACAGGGATACGCAGTATTTT. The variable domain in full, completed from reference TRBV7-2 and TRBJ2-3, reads GAGVSQSPSNKVTEKGKDVELRCDPISGHTALYWYRQSLGQGLEFLIYFQGNSAPDKSGLPSDRFSAERTGGSVSTLTIQRTQQEDSAVYLCASSLNHRDTQYFGPGTRLTVL.

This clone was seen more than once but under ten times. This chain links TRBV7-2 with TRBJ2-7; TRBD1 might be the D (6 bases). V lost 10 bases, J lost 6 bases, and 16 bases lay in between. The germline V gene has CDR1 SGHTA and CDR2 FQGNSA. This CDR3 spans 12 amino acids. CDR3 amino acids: CATTFGGREQYF. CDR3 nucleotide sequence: TGTGCCACCACGTTTGGGGGCCGCGAGCAGTACTTC. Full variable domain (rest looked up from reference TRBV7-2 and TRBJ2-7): GAGVSQSPSNKVTEKGKDVELRCDPISGHTALYWYRQSLGQGLEFLIYFQGNSAPDKSGLPSDRFSAERTGGSVSTLTIQRTQQEDSAVYLCATTFGGREQYFGPGTRLTVT.

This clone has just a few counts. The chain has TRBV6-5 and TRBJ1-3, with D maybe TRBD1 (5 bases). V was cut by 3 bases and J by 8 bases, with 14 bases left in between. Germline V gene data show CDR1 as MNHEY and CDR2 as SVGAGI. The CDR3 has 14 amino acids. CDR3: CASSYSQGGYTIYF. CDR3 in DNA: TGTGCCAGCAGTTATTCTCAGGGAGGATACACCATATATTTT.

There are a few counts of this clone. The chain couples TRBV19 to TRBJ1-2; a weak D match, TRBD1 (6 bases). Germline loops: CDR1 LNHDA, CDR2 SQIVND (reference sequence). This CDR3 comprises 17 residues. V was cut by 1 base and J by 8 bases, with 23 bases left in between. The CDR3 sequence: CASSIALTQGVIDGYTF. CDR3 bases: TGTGCCAGTAGTATAGCCCTTACACAGGGAGTTATAGACGGCTACACCTTC.

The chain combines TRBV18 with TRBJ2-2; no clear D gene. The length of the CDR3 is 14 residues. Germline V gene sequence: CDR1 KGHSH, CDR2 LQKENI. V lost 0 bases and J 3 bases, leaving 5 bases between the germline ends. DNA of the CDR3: TGTGCCAGCTCACCACCGGCAGACACCGGGGAGCTGTTTTTT. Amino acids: CASSPPADTGELFF.

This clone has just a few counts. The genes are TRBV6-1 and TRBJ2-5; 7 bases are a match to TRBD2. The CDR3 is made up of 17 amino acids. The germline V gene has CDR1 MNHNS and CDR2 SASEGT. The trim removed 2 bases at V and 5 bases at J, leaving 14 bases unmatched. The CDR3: CASSESRLAAVGETQYF. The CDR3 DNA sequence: TGTGCCAGCAGTGAATCAAGGCTAGCGGCGGTCGGGGAGACCCAGTACTTC.

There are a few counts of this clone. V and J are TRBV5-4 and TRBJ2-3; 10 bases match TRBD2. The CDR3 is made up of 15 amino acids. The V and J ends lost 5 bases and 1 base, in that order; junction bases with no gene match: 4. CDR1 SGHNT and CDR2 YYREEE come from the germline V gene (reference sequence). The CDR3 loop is CASRRLAGGTDTQYF. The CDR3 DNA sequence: TGTGCCAGCAGGCGCCTAGCGGGGGGCACAGATACGCAGTATTTT.

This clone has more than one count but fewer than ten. The CDR3 DNA sequence: TGTGCCAGCAGGGACAGGGGGCGCAAAAACATTCAGTACTTC. This translates into CASRDRGRKNIQYF. This chain joins TRBV6-5 and TRBJ2-4, with 11 bases lining up with TRBD1. V gave up 6 bases and J gave up 3 bases; unmatched junction bases: 1. CDR1 MNHEY and CDR2 SVGAGI come from the germline V gene. The CDR3 length is 14 residues.

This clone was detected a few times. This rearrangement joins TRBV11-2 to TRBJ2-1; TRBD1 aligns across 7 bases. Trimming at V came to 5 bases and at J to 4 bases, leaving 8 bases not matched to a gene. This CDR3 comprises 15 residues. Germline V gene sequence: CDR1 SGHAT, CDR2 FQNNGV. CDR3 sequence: CASSLGTVPYNEQFF. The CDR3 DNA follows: TGTGCCAGCAGCCTAGGGACAGTCCCTTACAATGAGCAGTTCTTC.

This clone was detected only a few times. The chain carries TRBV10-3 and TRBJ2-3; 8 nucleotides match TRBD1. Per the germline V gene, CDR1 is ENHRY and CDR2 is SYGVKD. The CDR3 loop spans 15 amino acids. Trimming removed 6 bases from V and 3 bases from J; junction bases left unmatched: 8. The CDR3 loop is CAISRRQGLTDTQYF. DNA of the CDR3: TGTGCCATCAGCCGCCGACAGGGGTTGACAGATACGCAGTATTTT.

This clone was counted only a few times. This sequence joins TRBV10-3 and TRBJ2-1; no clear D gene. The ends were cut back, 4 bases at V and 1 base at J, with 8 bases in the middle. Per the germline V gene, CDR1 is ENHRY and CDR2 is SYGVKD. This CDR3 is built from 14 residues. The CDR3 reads CAISAELSYNEQFF. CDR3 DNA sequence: TGTGCCATCAGTGCGGAGTTGTCCTACAATGAGCAGTTCTTC.

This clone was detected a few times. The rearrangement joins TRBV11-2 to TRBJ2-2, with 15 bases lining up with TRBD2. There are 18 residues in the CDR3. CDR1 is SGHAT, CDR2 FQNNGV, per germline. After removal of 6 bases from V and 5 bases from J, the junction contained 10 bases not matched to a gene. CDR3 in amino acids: CASRRGLAGGRGTGELFF. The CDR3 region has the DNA TGTGCCAGCAGGAGGGGACTAGCGGGGGGCCGAGGGACCGGGGAGCTGTTTTTT.

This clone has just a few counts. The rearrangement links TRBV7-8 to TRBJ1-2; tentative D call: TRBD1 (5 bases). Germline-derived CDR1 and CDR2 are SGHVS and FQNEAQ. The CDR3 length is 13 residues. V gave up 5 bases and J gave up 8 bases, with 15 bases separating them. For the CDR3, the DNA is TGTGCCAGCAGCCAACCAGGGAATTTGGGCTACACCTTC. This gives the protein CASSQPGNLGYTF.

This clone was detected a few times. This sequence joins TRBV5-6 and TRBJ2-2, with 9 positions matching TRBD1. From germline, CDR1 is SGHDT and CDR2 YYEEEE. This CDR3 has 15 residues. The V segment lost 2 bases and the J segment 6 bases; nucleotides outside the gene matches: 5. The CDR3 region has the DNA TGTGCCAGCAGCTTTCGGGACAGGGTAGCCGGGGAGCTGTTTTTT. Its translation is CASSFRDRVAGELFF.

CDR3 bases: TGTGCTAGTGGTTTTCCCTCGGACGGCGGGGGGCAGGGAGAGACCCAGTACTTC. Amino acids: CASGFPSDGGGQGETQYF. The V gene is TRBV12-5, the J gene TRBJ2-5, with 8 bases matching TRBD2. Trimming at V came to 3 bases and at J to 4 bases, leaving 16 bases not matched to a gene. The CDR3 length is 18 residues. Germline-derived CDR1 and CDR2 are LGHNT and FRNRAP.

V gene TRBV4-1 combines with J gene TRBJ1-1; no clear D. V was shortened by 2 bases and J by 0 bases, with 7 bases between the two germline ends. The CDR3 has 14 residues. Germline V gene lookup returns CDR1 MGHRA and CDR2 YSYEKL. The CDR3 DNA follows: TGCGCCAGCAGCCAACCAGTTATGAACACTGAAGCTTTCTTT. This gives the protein CASSQPVMNTEAFF.

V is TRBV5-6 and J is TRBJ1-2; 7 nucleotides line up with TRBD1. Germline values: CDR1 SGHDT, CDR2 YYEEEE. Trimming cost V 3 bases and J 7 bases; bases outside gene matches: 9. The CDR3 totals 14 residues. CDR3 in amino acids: CASSWPLAGGGYTF. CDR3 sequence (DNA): TGTGCCAGCAGCTGGCCCCTCGCAGGGGGTGGCTACACCTTC.

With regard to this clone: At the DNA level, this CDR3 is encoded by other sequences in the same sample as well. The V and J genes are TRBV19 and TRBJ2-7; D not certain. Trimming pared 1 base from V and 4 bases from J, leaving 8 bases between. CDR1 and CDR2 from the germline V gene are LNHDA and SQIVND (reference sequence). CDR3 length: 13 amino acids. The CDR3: CASSIADSYEQYF. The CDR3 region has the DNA TGTGCCAGTAGTATAGCCGACTCATACGAGCAGTACTTC.

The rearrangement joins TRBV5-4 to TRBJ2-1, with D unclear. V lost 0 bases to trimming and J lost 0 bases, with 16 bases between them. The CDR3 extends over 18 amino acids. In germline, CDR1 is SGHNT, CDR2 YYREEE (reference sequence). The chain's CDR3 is CASSLVLQVGLSYNEQFF. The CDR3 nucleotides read TGTGCCAGCAGCTTGGTTCTCCAGGTCGGCCTCTCCTACAATGAGCAGTTCTTC.

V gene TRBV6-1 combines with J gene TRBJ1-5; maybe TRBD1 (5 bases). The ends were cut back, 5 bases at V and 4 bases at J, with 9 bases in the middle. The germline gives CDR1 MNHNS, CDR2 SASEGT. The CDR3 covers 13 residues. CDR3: CASSRQGNQPQHF. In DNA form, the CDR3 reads TGTGCCAGCAGTCGCCAGGGAAATCAGCCCCAGCATTTT.

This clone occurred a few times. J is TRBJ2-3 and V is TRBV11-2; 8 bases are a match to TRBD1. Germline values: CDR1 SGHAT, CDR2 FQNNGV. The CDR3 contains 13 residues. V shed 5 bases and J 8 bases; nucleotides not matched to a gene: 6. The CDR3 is CASSPRGPGTQYF. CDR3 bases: TGTGCCAGCAGCCCCAGGGGGCCTGGTACGCAGTATTTT. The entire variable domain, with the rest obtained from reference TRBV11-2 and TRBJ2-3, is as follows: EAGVAQSPRYKIIEKRQSVAFWCNPISGHATLYWYQQILGQGPKLLIQFQNNGVVDDSQLPKDRFSAERLKGVDSTLKIQPAKLEDSAVYLCASSPRGPGTQYFGPGTRLTVL.